Below, 30 T cell receptor beta chains from the same sample are listed, as sequenced in a study of CD8 T cells in Susac syndrome. Random-hexamer reverse transcription was applied to about 0.45 to 1 ug RNA. TCRdb redid the calling of the immunoSEQ multiplex PCR reads with MiXCR, one entry per CDR3 protein. The data contain about 210,000 distinct CDR3 sequences, about 95% of them seen just once; the ten biggest clones take up 0.082%. Sequenced: CD4+ T cells from PBMCs. Every receptor here comes from a human donor with multiple sclerosis.

The genes are TRBV9 and TRBJ1-5; D is uncertain. From germline, CDR1 is SGDLS and CDR2 YYNGEE. The CDR3 sequence is 14 residues long. The V end lost 0 bases, the J end lost 5 bases, and 9 bases lay between the germline ends. CDR3: CASSVGPPDQPQHF. CDR3 DNA sequence: TGTGCCAGCAGCGTAGGTCCTCCCGATCAGCCCCAGCATTTT.

The V gene is TRBV20-1, the J gene TRBJ2-5, with TRBD2 matching 15 bases. Losses at the gene ends were 4 bases for V and 2 bases for J; bases not matched to a gene: 8. CDR3 length equals 17 residues. The germline CDR1 and CDR2 sequences are DFQATT and SNEGSKA (reference sequence). The CDR3 sequence: CSANRGLAGGQQETQYF. In DNA, the CDR3 is TGCAGTGCTAACAGAGGACTAGCGGGGGGGCAACAAGAGACCCAGTACTTC.

This clonotype has a single count. J is TRBJ2-1 and V is TRBV20-1, with 8 positions matching TRBD1. Losses at the gene ends were 7 bases for V and 7 bases for J; bases not matched to a gene: 6. The CDR3 totals 12 residues. The V gene's germline CDR1 is DFQATT and CDR2 SNEGSKA (reference sequence). CDR3 bases: TGCAGTGTTGGACAGGGTGGGAATGAGCAGTTCTTC. Translation: CSVGQGGNEQFF.

This clonotype was detected once. The rearrangement uses TRBV7-2 and TRBJ2-1; unclear D gene. V was shortened by 4 bases and J by 1 base, with 8 bases between the two germline ends. CDR1 is SGHTA, CDR2 FQGNSA, per germline. CDR3 length: 14 residues. CDR3 sequence: CASSSDVSYNEQFF. As DNA, the CDR3 is TGTGCCAGCAGCTCGGACGTGTCCTACAATGAGCAGTTCTTC.

This chain joins TRBV7-2 and TRBJ2-3; possibly TRBD2 for D (6 bases). V was shortened by 1 base and J by 0 bases, with 11 bases between the two germline ends. The CDR3 runs 16 residues. The germline gives CDR1 SGHTA, CDR2 FQGNSA. The DNA of the CDR3 is TGTGCCAGCAGCTTAGTAACGGGGGAGAGCACAGATACGCAGTATTTT. Encoded protein: CASSLVTGESTDTQYF.

Here the CDR3 reads CASSSPGRLNTGELFF. CDR3 nucleotide sequence: TGCGCCAGCAGCTCGCCGGGACGGCTGAACACCGGGGAGCTGTTTTTT. The chain recombines TRBV5-1 with TRBJ2-2, with D possibly being TRBD1 or TRBD2 (5 bases each). The CDR3 runs to 16 residues. The V and J ends lost 3 bases and 1 base respectively, with 13 bases between them. In germline, CDR1 is SGHRS, CDR2 YFSETQ.

This chain links TRBV11-2 with TRBJ2-7; TRBD1 matches at 9 bases. Germline V gives CDR1 SGHAT, CDR2 FQNNGV. The CDR3 is 15 amino acids. J gave up 2 bases and V 5 bases, and 7 bases lay outside the gene matches. CDR3 protein: CASSISGTGPYEQYF. CDR3 in DNA: TGTGCCAGCAGCATCTCCGGGACAGGGCCCTACGAGCAGTACTTC.

This clonotype was recorded only once. The DNA for the CDR3 is TGCGCCAGCAGCCTCCTAGGGGCAGGCAACTCCTACGAGCAGTACTTC. Translated, it gives CASSLLGAGNSYEQYF. The chain couples TRBV5-1 to TRBJ2-7; weak D call: TRBD1 (5 bases). Germline lookup yields CDR1 SGHRS and CDR2 YFSETQ. Trimming removed 4 bases from V and 0 bases from J, with 17 bases in between. The CDR3 spans 16 residues.

The V gene is TRBV9, the J gene TRBJ2-2; D unclear. Per germline, CDR1 SGDLS and CDR2 YYNGEE. There are 12 residues in the CDR3. V dropped 1 base and J dropped 6 bases, with 4 bases sitting between them. This CDR3 is CASSVYAGELFF. CDR3 DNA: TGTGCCAGCAGCGTATATGCCGGGGAGCTGTTTTTT.

This chain joins TRBV20-1 and TRBJ1-5; 8 positions match TRBD1. V lost 8 bases to trimming and J lost 2 bases; unmatched junction nucleotides: 11. This CDR3 is 15 amino acids long. CDR1 and CDR2 (germline): DFQATT, SNEGSKA (reference sequence). CDR3 in amino acids: CSTASGGVGNQPQHF. CDR3 DNA: TGCAGTACCGCATCAGGGGGCGTGGGCAATCAGCCCCAGCATTTT.

The CDR3 region has the DNA TGTGCCAGCAGCCCCACAGGTGCCGAGCAGTACTTC. This sequence encodes CASSPTGAEQYF. The chain is built from TRBV7-9 and TRBJ2-7, with a possible D match to TRBD1 (5 bases). This CDR3 has 12 residues. V was shortened by 5 bases and J by 6 bases, with 11 bases between the two germline ends. CDR1 is SEHNR, CDR2 FQNEAQ, per germline (reference sequence).

This clonotype has a single count. V gene TRBV29-1 combines with J gene TRBJ2-5; D gene uncertain. The germline V gene has CDR1 SQVTM and CDR2 ANQGSEA. This CDR3 has 11 amino acids. Trimming cost V 4 bases and J 1 base, with 4 bases left between them. CDR3 sequence reads: CSVAGQETQYF. The DNA for the CDR3 is TGCAGCGTTGCGGGCCAAGAGACCCAGTACTTC.

The rearrangement joins TRBV30 to TRBJ1-1, with 10 bases lining up with TRBD1. Trimming cost V 3 bases and J 5 bases; bases outside gene matches: 3. CDR3 length: 13 residues. Germline CDR1 reads GTSNPN; CDR2 reads SVGIG (reference sequence). The chain's CDR3 is CAWRGGQGTEAFF. CDR3 sequence (DNA): TGTGCCTGGAGGGGGGGACAGGGGACTGAAGCTTTCTTT. Using reference TRBV30 and TRBJ1-1 for the parts outside the CDR3, the full variable domain is SQTIHQWPATLVQPVGSPLSLECTVEGTSNPNLYWYRQAAGRGLQLLFYSVGIGQISSEVPQNLSASRPQDRQFILSSKKLLLSDSGFYLCAWRGGQGTEAFFGQGTRLTVV.

The genes are TRBV29-1 and TRBJ1-3; tentatively, D is TRBD1 (5 bases). The V end was cut by 0 bases, the J end by 1 base, with 13 bases between. Germline CDR1 and CDR2: SQVTM and ANQGSEA. The CDR3 contains 16 residues. The CDR3 DNA is TGCAGCGTTGAAGATCGGGGCACCCCATCTGGAAACACCATATATTTT. As protein: CSVEDRGTPSGNTIYF.

This clonotype was detected only once. This chain joins TRBV9 and TRBJ2-3; TRBD2 agrees at 7 bases. This CDR3 has 15 residues. CDR1 SGDLS and CDR2 YYNGEE come from the germline V gene. V was pared by 3 bases and J by 4 bases, with 8 bases of the junction left unmatched. In DNA form, the CDR3 reads TGTGCCAGCAGCGGTTCAGCGGGGCCTGCAGATACGCAGTATTTT. It yields the protein CASSGSAGPADTQYF.

The gene calls are TRBV14 and TRBJ1-2; the match to TRBD1 covers 9 bases. The ends lost 2 bases at V and 5 bases at J; junction bases unmatched: 6. Germline lookup yields CDR1 SGHDN and CDR2 FVKESK. The CDR3 spans 15 residues. The CDR3 loop reads CASSQSTGGAYGYTF. The CDR3 DNA follows: TGTGCCAGCAGCCAAAGCACAGGGGGCGCTTATGGCTACACCTTC.

The chain employs TRBV20-1 and TRBJ2-5; 8 bases match TRBD2. This CDR3 spans 15 amino acids. The germline CDR1 and CDR2 sequences are DFQATT and SNEGSKA (reference sequence). J gave up 5 bases and V 1 base, and 9 bases lay outside the gene matches. The CDR3 sequence is CSARGPAGVGETQYF. The CDR3 coding sequence is TGCAGTGCTAGAGGGCCAGCGGGGGTTGGGGAGACCCAGTACTTC.

This rearrangement joins TRBV20-1 to TRBJ2-5, with D possibly matching TRBD2 (5 bases). The CDR3 has 13 amino acids. In germline, CDR1 is DFQATT, CDR2 SNEGSKA (reference sequence). V shed 7 bases and J shed 5 bases, with 17 bases lying between them. The DNA of the CDR3 is TGCAGTGAACTAGATTTTTTTGGGGAGACCCAGTACTTC. The encoded protein is CSELDFFGETQYF.

J is TRBJ2-1 and V is TRBV7-2; 9 bases map to TRBD2. From germline, CDR1 is SGHTA and CDR2 FQGNSA. The V segment lost 2 bases and the J segment 8 bases; nucleotides outside the gene matches: 7. The CDR3 length is 15 residues. The CDR3 nucleotides read TGTGCCAGCAGCTTAAGGCTAGCGGGGAACTATGAGCAGTTCTTC. This translates into CASSLRLAGNYEQFF.

The CDR3, as DNA: TGTGCCAGCAGCTTGGGGTATACCCTACTTCGGGAGAACACTGAAGCTTTCTTT. Its translation is CASSLGYTLLRENTEAFF. The genes are TRBV5-6 and TRBJ1-1; D unresolved. Germline V lookup: CDR1 SGHDT, CDR2 YYEEEE. Trimming removed 0 bases at V and 1 base at J, with 19 bases between. This CDR3 spans 18 amino acids.

CDR3 residues: CATTLGGSGANVLTF. CDR3 DNA sequence: TGTGCCACCACCTTGGGGGGTTCTGGGGCCAACGTCCTGACTTTC. The rearrangement uses TRBV15 and TRBJ2-6; maybe TRBD2 (6 bases). Germline V gene sequence: CDR1 LNHNV, CDR2 YYDKDF (reference sequence). The ends were cut back, 7 bases at V and 1 base at J, with 11 bases in the middle. The CDR3 is 15 amino acids.

The chain recombines TRBV30 with TRBJ2-7, with D perhaps matching TRBD1 (6 bases). V dropped 4 bases and J dropped 5 bases, with 15 bases sitting between them. This CDR3 comprises 13 residues. Germline V gene data show CDR1 as GTSNPN and CDR2 as SVGIG (reference sequence). CDR3 nucleotides: TGTGCCTGGACGACAGGAAGATTGCACGAGCAGTACTTC. It encodes CAWTTGRLHEQYF.

This chain joins TRBV3-1 and TRBJ2-1; 8 positions agree with TRBD1. Germline CDR1 and CDR2: LGHDT and YNNKEL (reference sequence). CDR3 length: 17 amino acids. J lost 7 bases, V lost 0 bases, and 11 bases had no gene match. CDR3 DNA sequence: TGTGCCAGCAGCCAAGAAGTACCCAGGACAGGGCGGAATGAGCAGTTCTTC. Encoded protein: CASSQEVPRTGRNEQFF.

This clonotype showed up just once. The chain uses TRBV5-4 and TRBJ2-3, with D unclear. V lost 4 bases to trimming and J lost 4 bases, with 19 bases between them. This CDR3 region has 16 residues. Germline V gene sequence: CDR1 SGHNT, CDR2 YYREEE (reference sequence). In DNA form, the CDR3 reads TGTGCCAGCAGCAGGTCGGCCAGCCGAGTAGCAGATACGCAGTATTTT. Its protein product is CASSRSASRVADTQYF. The full variable domain, its missing parts supplied by reference TRBV5-4 and TRBJ2-3, is ETGVTQSPTHLIKTRGQQVTLRCSSQSGHNTVSWYQQALGQGPQFIFQYYREEENGRGNFPPRFSGLQFPNYSSELNVNALELDDSALYLCASSRSASRVADTQYFGPGTRLTVL.

The CDR3 loop is CASSHPGPGGEVQYF. CDR3 nucleotide sequence: TGTGCCAGCAGCCACCCTGGGCCGGGCGGAGAGGTTCAGTACTTC. The chain links TRBV3-1 to TRBJ2-4, with D unclear. The CDR3 sequence is 15 residues long. Trimming took off 3 bases at V and 11 bases at J, with 20 bases between the two ends. Germline values: CDR1 LGHDT, CDR2 YNNKEL (reference sequence). Based on the CDR3 plus reference TRBV3-1 and TRBJ2-4, the full variable domain is DTAVSQTPKYLVTQMGNDKSIKCEQNLGHDTMYWYKQDSKKFLKIMFSYNNKELIINETVPNRFSPKSPDKAHLNLHINSLELGDSAVYFCASSHPGPGGEVQYFGAGTRLSVL.

V and J are TRBV30 and TRBJ1-5; D is undetermined. Germline loops: CDR1 GTSNPN, CDR2 SVGIG (reference sequence). The CDR3 runs 13 residues. V was trimmed by 1 base and J by 7 bases, leaving 11 bases between them. The CDR3 spells CAWSGRGNQPQHF. In DNA, the CDR3 is TGTGCCTGGAGTGGGCGGGGAAACCAGCCCCAGCATTTT.

In this sample, this clonotype turned up a few times. This rearrangement joins TRBV30 to TRBJ1-5; D is unresolved. The CDR3 runs 14 residues. V shed 1 base and J shed 0 bases, with 7 bases lying between them. Per germline, CDR1 GTSNPN and CDR2 SVGIG (reference sequence). The CDR3 sequence is CAWSGGYSNQPQHF. The CDR3 nucleotides read TGTGCCTGGAGTGGGGGTTATAGCAATCAGCCCCAGCATTTT. The full variable domain, completed using reference TRBV30 and TRBJ1-5, is SQTIHQWPATLVQPVGSPLSLECTVEGTSNPNLYWYRQAAGRGLQLLFYSVGIGQISSEVPQNLSASRPQDRQFILSSKKLLLSDSGFYLCAWSGGYSNQPQHFGDGTRLSIL.

This chain joins TRBV20-1 and TRBJ2-1, with a possible D match to TRBD2 (6 bases). The CDR3 spans 15 residues. V lost 2 bases to trimming and J lost 2 bases, with 13 bases between them. Germline V gives CDR1 DFQATT, CDR2 SNEGSKA (reference sequence). The CDR3 loop is CSARLGGATYNEQFF. For the CDR3, the DNA is TGCAGTGCTAGACTTGGCGGGGCGACCTACAATGAGCAGTTCTTC.

The CDR3 region has the DNA TGTGCCACCGCGTTGGGGGCTAGCACAGATACGCAGTATTTT. Translated: CATALGASTDTQYF. V usage is TRBV6-6 and J usage is TRBJ2-3, with D perhaps TRBD1 (6 bases). This CDR3 has 14 amino acids. The V gene's germline CDR1 is MNHNY and CDR2 SVGAGI (reference sequence). Trimming removed 10 bases from V and 0 bases from J, with 14 bases in between.

The chain's CDR3 is CASRRTGSHYGYTF. CDR3 coding DNA: TGTGCCAGCAGAAGGACAGGGAGTCACTATGGCTACACCTTC. This sequence joins TRBV12-3 or TRBV12-4 and TRBJ1-2, with 8 bases lining up with TRBD1. This CDR3 region has 14 residues. V lost 6 bases, J lost 3 bases, and 6 bases stayed unmatched.